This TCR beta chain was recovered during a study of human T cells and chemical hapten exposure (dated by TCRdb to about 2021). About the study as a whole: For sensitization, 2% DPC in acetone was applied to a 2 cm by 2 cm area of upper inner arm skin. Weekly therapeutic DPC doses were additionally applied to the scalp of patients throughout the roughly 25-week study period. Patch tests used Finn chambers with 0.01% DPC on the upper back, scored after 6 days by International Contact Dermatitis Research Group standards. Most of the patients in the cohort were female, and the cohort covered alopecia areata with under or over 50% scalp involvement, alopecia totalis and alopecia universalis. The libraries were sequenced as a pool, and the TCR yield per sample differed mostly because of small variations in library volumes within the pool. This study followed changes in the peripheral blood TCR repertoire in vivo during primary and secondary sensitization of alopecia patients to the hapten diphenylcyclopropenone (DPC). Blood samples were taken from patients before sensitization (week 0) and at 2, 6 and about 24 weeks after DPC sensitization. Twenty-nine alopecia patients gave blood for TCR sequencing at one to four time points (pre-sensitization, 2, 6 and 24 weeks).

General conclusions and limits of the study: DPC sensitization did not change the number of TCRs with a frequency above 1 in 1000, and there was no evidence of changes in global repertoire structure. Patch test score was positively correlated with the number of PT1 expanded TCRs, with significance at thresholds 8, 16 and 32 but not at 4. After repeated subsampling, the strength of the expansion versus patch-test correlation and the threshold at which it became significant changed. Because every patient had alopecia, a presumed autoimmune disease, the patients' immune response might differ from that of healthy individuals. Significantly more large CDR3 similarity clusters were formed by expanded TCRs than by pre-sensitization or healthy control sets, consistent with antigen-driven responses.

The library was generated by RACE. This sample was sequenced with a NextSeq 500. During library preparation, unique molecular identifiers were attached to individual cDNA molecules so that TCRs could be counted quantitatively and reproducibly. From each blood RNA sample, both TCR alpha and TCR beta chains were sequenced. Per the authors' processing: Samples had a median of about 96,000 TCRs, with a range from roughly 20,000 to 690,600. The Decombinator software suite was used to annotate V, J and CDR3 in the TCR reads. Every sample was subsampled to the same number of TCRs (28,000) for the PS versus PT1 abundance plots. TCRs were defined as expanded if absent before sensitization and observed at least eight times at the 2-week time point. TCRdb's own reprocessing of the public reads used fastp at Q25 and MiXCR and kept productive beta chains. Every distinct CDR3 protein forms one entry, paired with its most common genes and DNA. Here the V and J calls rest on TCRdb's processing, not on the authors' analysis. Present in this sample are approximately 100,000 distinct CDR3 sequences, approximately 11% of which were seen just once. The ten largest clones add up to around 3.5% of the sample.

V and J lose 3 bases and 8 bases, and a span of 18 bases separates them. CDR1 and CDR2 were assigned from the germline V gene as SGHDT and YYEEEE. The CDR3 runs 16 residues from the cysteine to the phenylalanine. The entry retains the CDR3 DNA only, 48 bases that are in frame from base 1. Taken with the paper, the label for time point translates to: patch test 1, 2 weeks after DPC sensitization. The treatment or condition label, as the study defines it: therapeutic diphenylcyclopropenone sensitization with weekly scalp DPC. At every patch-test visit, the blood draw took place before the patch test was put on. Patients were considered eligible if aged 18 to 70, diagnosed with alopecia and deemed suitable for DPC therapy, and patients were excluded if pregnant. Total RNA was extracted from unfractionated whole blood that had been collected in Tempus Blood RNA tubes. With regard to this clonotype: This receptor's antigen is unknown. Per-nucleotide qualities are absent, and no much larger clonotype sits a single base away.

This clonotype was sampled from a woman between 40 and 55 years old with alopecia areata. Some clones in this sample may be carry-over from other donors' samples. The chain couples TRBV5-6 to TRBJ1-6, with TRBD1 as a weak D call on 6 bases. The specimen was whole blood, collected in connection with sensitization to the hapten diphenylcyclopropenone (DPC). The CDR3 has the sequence CASSSYNGQFHSPLHF. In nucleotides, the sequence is TGTGCCAGCAGCTCTTATAACGGACAGTTTCATTCACCCCTCCACTTT.